This is a list of T cell receptor beta chains from one sample in a study of cytomegalovirus exposure and HLA in healthy donors. Assay used: immunoSEQ multiplex PCR; TCRdb lists only in-frame clones, some missing. The sample yields 120,000 or so clones, roughly 80% seen once. Sequenced material: PBMCs. These receptors were obtained from a man between 25 and 39 years old in good health and CMV-seronegative. Each CDR3 is given with its conserved first and last residue. The D gene is left open where the match is weak. Size tells how often a clone was seen (once, few, many) or the class of an expanded clone, and some rows leave it out.

>-|TRBJ2-1|TRBV27|-
TGTGCCACCGGACTCTTGCTTAAAGAGCAGTTCTTC
CATGLLLKEQFF
>-|TRBJ2-3|TRBV5-1|-
TGCGCCAGCAGCGGGGAGGGGGCAGATACGCAGTATTTT
CASSGEGADTQYF
>-|TRBJ2-1|TRBV7-3|-
TGTGCCAGCAGCTTAACCGGGGTATTCGATGAGCAGTTCTTC
CASSLTGVFDEQFF
>-|TRBJ2-1|TRBV27|-
TGTGCCAGCAGTTTCGGGACTGAGAACAATGAGCAGTTCTTC
CASSFGTENNEQFF
>few|TRBJ2-7|TRBV9|-
TGTGCCAGCAGCGTAGGGGGACACTACGAGCAGTACTTC
CASSVGGHYEQYF
>-|TRBJ2-1|TRBV7-9|TRBD2
TGTGCCAGCAGCCTTAGCGGGAACTACAATGAGCAGTTCTTC
CASSLSGNYNEQFF
>-|TRBJ2-7|TRBV7-6|TRBD2
TGTGCCAGCAGCATTAGCCGCGGGGGTAGCTCCTACGAGCAGTACTTC
CASSISRGGSSYEQYF
>-|TRBJ1-2|TRBV6-6|-
TGTGCCAGCAGTTACAGGCGGCAGGGCTTTAACTATGGCTACACCTTC
CASSYRRQGFNYGYTF
>-|TRBJ2-1|TRBV27|-
TGTGCCAGCAGAACTAACAGGGTTCATGAGCAGTTCTTC
CASRTNRVHEQFF
>-|TRBJ2-3|TRBV6-5|-
TGTGCCAGCAGTTACGGCAGGGTTGGCACAGATACGCAGTATTTT
CASSYGRVGTDTQYF
>-|TRBJ2-1|TRBV4-1|TRBD2
TGCGCCAGCAGCCCCTGGGAGGTCGGGAGGAAATCTAAGGATGAGCAGTTCTTC
CASSPWEVGRKSKDEQFF
>-|TRBJ2-1|TRBV18|-
TGTGCCAGCTCACCAAGACTGAGGGAAAACAATGAGCAGTTCTTC
CASSPRLRENNEQFF
>-|TRBJ2-2|TRBV7-2|TRBD1
TGTGCCAGCAGCTACCGGGACAGGTTCTCCACCGGGGAGCTGTTTTTT
CASSYRDRFSTGELFF
>-|TRBJ2-7|TRBV28|TRBD2
TGTGCCAGCAGTTTATTGACTAGCGGTCCCTACGAGCAGTACTTC
CASSLLTSGPYEQYF
>-|TRBJ2-3|TRBV7-6|TRBD2
TGTGCCAGCAGCTTGGGGCTAGCGGGAGATACGCAGTATTTT
CASSLGLAGDTQYF
>-|TRBJ1-5|TRBV29-1|-
TGCAGCGTTGCGGGGGGCAACAATCAGCCCCAGCATTTT
CSVAGGNNQPQHF
>-|TRBJ2-3|TRBV25-1|TRBD2
TGTGCCAGCAGTGAATTTGGAGCGGGGACCACAGATACGCAGTATTTT
CASSEFGAGTTDTQYF
>-|TRBJ2-7|TRBV5-6|TRBD1
TGTGCCAGCAGCCCCGGGACAGGAGCCCTTTACGAGCAGTACTTC
CASSPGTGALYEQYF
>-|TRBJ2-3|TRBV6-6|-
TGTGCCAGCAGTCCAAGGAAAGGGAGGACAGATACGCAGTATTTT
CASSPRKGRTDTQYF
>-|TRBJ1-1|TRBV7-9|-
TGTGCCAGCACCGCAGAGAACACTGAAGCTTTCTTT
CASTAENTEAFF
>-|TRBJ2-2|TRBV9|TRBD2
TGTGCCAGCAGCGTAGGTCTAGCGGGAGCAGTAGGGGAGCTGTTTTTT
CASSVGLAGAVGELFF
>-|TRBJ1-2|TRBV15|-
TGTGCCACCAGCAGACCGGCCGGGGATGGCTACACCTTC
CATSRPAGDGYTF
>-|TRBJ2-1|TRBV19|TRBD2
TGTGCCAGTAGTATAGAACGACTAGCGGGAGGACTGAGCTCCTACAATGAGCAGTTCTTC
CASSIERLAGGLSSYNEQFF
>few|TRBJ1-2|TRBV28|-
TGTGCCAGCAGTTTATTCGGCCGGCAGGATTTAAATGGCTACACCTTC
CASSLFGRQDLNGYTF
>-|TRBJ2-2|TRBV6-5|TRBD1
TGTGCCAGTGGAACAGGGGGGTGGGTCGGGGAGCTGTTTTTT
CASGTGGWVGELFF
>-|TRBJ1-2|TRBV7-9|-
TGTGCCAGCAGCCCGGCAGGGCCAGGGTTTGGCTATGGCTACACCTTC
CASSPAGPGFGYGYTF
>-|TRBJ2-7|TRBV27|TRBD1
TGTGCCAGCAGTTTAGGGGCGGACAGGGTTGAGCAGTACTTC
CASSLGADRVEQYF
>-|TRBJ2-7|TRBV6-6|-
TGTGCCAGCAGTATCGCAGGGGTTACCTACGAGCAGTACTTC
CASSIAGVTYEQYF
>-|TRBJ2-1|TRBV6-1|TRBD1
TGTGCCAGCAGGCACGACAGGGGACGGCACAATGAGCAGTTCTTC
CASRHDRGRHNEQFF
>-|TRBJ1-2|TRBV6-1|-
TGTGCCAGCCACGGCGAGGGCTATGGCTACACCTTC
CASHGEGYGYTF
>-|TRBJ2-7|TRBV27|-
TGTGCCAGCAGTTTAAGAGGTCCAAGCTCCTACGAGCAGTACTTC
CASSLRGPSSYEQYF
>-|TRBJ1-1|TRBV27|-
TGTGCCAGCAGTTTAAATTCAGGGCCGAACACTGAAGCTTTCTTT
CASSLNSGPNTEAFF
>-|TRBJ1-2|TRBV30|TRBD1
TGTGCCTGGAGTGCCGGGACAGGGGGAACCTATGGCTACACCTTC
CAWSAGTGGTYGYTF
>-|TRBJ2-3|TRBV27|TRBD2
TGTGCCAGCAAAATGACTAGCGGTAGCTCAGATACGCAGTATTTT
CASKMTSGSSDTQYF
>-|TRBJ2-5|TRBV29-1|-
TGCAGCGGGGCAACTCAAGAGACCCAGTACTTC
CSGATQETQYF
>-|TRBJ1-1|TRBV19|-
TGTGCCAGTAGTATAGGAGGGTCCACTGAAGCTTTCTTT
CASSIGGSTEAFF
>-|TRBJ2-7|TRBV4-3|-
TGCGCCAGCAGCCAAGTCTACTTCCCAGAGGCAGCAACCTACGAGCAGTACTTC
CASSQVYFPEAATYEQYF
>-|TRBJ1-2|TRBV30|-
TGTGCCTGGAGTGCGGCAGGGCGACGCTATGGCTACACCTTC
CAWSAAGRRYGYTF
>-|TRBJ2-7|TRBV15|TRBD1
TGTGCCACCAGCAGAGGACGGACAGGTGAGCCCGAGCAGTACTTC
CATSRGRTGEPEQYF
>-|TRBJ2-7|TRBV6-1|TRBD2
TGTGCCAGCAAAAAACTAGCGGGAGCCCACGAGCAGTACTTC
CASKKLAGAHEQYF
>-|TRBJ2-1|TRBV2|-
TGTGCCAGCAGTGACGGAGGGGGCGGAGAGCAGTTCTTC
CASSDGGGGEQFF
>-|TRBJ2-7|TRBV27|TRBD2
TGTGCCAGCAGCCCAGGGACTAGCGGGATGTACGAGCAGTACTTC
CASSPGTSGMYEQYF
>-|TRBJ1-5|TRBV28|-
TGTGCCAGCAGTTACCAGGGGTCCCAGCATTTT
CASSYQGSQHF
>-|TRBJ2-7|TRBV4-1|TRBD2
TGCGCCAGCAGCCTGGGACTAGCGGGAGGGCCTGAGGAGCAGTACTTC
CASSLGLAGGPEEQYF
>-|TRBJ2-3|TRBV5-4|TRBD2
TGTGCCAGCAGCGTGGCAGCGGGAGGGGCGGATACGCAGTATTTT
CASSVAAGGADTQYF
>once|TRBJ1-2|TRBV5-6|-
TGTGCCAGCAGCCCAAGTGAACAGGGCTTTGGGTTTGGCTACACCTTC
CASSPSEQGFGFGYTF
>-|TRBJ2-5|TRBV7-2|-
TGTGCCAGCAGCTTGGGGACACTCAAAGAGACCCAGTACTTC
CASSLGTLKETQYF
>-|TRBJ1-1|TRBV27|-
TGTGCCAGCAGGCAGCCAACAGGGAACCCGAACACTGAAGCTTTCTTT
CASRQPTGNPNTEAFF
>-|TRBJ2-7|TRBV7-3|TRBD1
TGTGCCAGCAGCTCTCTGAGGGGACAGGACCCCTACGAGCAGTACTTC
CASSSLRGQDPYEQYF
>-|TRBJ1-4|TRBV7-2|-
TGTGCCAGCAGCTCGACGAGACACAAAGGGGTCCTAAAACTGTTTTTT
CASSSTRHKGVLKLFF
>few|TRBJ2-2|TRBV5-1|TRBD1
TGCGCCAGCAGCCTATTCGGAGACAGGGACGGGGAGCTGTTTTTT
CASSLFGDRDGELFF
>-|TRBJ1-5|TRBV18|-
TGTGCCAGCTCAGCGGGAGAAAATCAGCCCCAGCATTTT
CASSAGENQPQHF
>few|TRBJ2-7|TRBV6-1|-
TGTGCCAGCAGTGTCCACGGGGTTGTGGACGAGCAGTACTTC
CASSVHGVVDEQYF
>-|TRBJ1-1|TRBV21-1|-
TGTGCCAGCAGCAATTCTCCAGGGGGTAGGAACACTGAAGCTTTCTTT
CASSNSPGGRNTEAFF
>-|TRBJ1-1|TRBV19|-
TGTGCCAGTAGTCCCGTCGAGGGAGGGCACGGAGCTTTCTTT
CASSPVEGGHGAFF